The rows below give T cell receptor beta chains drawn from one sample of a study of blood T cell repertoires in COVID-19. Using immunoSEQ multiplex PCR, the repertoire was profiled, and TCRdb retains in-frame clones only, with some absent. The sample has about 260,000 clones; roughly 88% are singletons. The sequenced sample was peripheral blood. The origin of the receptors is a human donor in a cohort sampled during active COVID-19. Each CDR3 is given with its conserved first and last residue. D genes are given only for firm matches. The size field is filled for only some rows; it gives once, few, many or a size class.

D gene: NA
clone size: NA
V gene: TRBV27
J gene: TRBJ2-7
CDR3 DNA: TGTGCCAGCAGCCGAAAGCGAGATAGGGGGATATTTTACGAGCAGTACTTC
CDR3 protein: CASSRKRDRGIFYEQYF

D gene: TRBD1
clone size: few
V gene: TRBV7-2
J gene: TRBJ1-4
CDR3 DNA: TGTGCCAGCAGCTTTCAGGGGGTTGAAAAACTGTTTTTT
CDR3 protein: CASSFQGVEKLFF

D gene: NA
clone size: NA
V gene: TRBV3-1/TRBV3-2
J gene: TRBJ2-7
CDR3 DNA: TGTGCCAGCAGCCAAGGAGGACAGATCTACGAGCAGTACTTC
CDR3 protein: CASSQGGQIYEQYF

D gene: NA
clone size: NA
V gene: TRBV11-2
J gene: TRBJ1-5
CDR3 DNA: TGTGCCAGCAGCACCCCGGGGAGTCAGCCCCAGCATTTT
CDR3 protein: CASSTPGSQPQHF

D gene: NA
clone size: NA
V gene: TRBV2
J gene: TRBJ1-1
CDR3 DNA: TGTGCCAGCAGTGTTGTGGGGGCGGAGAACACTGAAGCTTTCTTT
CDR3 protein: CASSVVGAENTEAFF

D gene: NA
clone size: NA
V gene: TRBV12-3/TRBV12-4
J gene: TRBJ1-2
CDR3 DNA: TGTGCCAGCAGTTTCCCGGGTCGGGGCTACACCTTC
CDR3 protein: CASSFPGRGYTF

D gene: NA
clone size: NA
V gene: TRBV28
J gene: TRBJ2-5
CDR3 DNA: TGTGCCAGCAGTCAGACCCCACAGGGCCGGGAGACCCAGTACTTC
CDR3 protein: CASSQTPQGRETQYF

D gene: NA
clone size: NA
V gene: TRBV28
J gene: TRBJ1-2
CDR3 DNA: TGTGCCAGCAGTTTGAGACAACAAACCCCACCATACTATGGCTACACCTTC
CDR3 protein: CASSLRQQTPPYYGYTF

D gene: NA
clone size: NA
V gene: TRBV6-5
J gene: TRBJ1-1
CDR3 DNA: TGTGCCAGCAGGCGAGACACTGAAGCTTTCTTT
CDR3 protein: CASRRDTEAFF

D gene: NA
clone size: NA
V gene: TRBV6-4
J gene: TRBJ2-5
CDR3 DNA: TGTGCCAGCAGTGACTCGTATGTAGCGGAGACCCAGTACTTC
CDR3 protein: CASSDSYVAETQYF

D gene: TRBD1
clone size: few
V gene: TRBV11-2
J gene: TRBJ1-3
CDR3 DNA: TGTGCCAGCAGCCGCACACAGGGGGCTGGAAACACCATATATTTT
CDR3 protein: CASSRTQGAGNTIYF

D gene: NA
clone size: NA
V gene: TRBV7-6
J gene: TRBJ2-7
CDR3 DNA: TGTGCCAGCAGCTTCGGCCGACGGGACGAGCAGTACTTC
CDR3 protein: CASSFGRRDEQYF

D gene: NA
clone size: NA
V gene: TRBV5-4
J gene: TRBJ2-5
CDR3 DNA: TGTGCCAGCAGAGAGGGAAGGGTAGGAGAGACCCAGTACTTC
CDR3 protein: CASREGRVGETQYF

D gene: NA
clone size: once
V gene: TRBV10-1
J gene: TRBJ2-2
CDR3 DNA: TGCGCCAGCAGCCCCGGCGGCCAGGGCTTGGTCACCGGGGAGCTGTTTTTT
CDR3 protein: CASSPGGQGLVTGELFF

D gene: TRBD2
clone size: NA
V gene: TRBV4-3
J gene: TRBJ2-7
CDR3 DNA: TGCGCCAGCAGCCACTTAGCGGGAGACGAGCAGTACTTC
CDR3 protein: CASSHLAGDEQYF

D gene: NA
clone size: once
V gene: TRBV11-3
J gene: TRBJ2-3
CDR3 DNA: TGTGCCAGCAGCTTAGCCTTCCCTAGCACAGATACGCAGTATTTT
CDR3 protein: CASSLAFPSTDTQYF

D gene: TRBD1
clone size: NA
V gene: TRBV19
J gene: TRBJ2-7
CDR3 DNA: TGTGCCACCCCTCCCCCCAGGGGGCTCCCCCGGGAGCAGTACTTC
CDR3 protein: CATPPPRGLPREQYF

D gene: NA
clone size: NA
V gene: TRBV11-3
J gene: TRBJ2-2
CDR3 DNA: TGTGCCAGCAGCTGGGGAACTGTCAGGGACACCGGGGAGCTGTTTTTT
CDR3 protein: CASSWGTVRDTGELFF

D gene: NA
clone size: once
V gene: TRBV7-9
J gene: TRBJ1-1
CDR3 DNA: TGTGCCAGCAGCTTAGCACCAGGGGCCATGAACACTGAAGCTTTCTTT
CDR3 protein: CASSLAPGAMNTEAFF

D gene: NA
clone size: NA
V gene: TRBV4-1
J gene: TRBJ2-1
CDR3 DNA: TGCGCCAGCAGCCAATTGTACCGCACGAGGAATGAGCAGTTCTTC
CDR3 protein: CASSQLYRTRNEQFF

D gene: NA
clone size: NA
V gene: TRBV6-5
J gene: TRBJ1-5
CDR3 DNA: TGTGCCAGCATGGGCCAGCCCAATCAGCCCCAGCATTTT
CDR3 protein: CASMGQPNQPQHF

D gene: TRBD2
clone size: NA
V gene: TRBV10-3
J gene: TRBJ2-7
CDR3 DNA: TGTGCCATCAAAGGCCTAGCGGGGGAGTCCTACGAGCAGTACTTC
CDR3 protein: CAIKGLAGESYEQYF

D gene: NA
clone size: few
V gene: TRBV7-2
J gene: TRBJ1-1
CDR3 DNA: TGTGCCAGCAGCTCACAAACGGGTAGGGGTGATGAAGCTTTCTTT
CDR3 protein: CASSSQTGRGDEAFF

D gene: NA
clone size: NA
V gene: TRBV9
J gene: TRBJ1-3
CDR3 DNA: TGTGCCAGCAGCGCCTTTACAGGCAACACCATATATTTT
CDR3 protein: CASSAFTGNTIYF

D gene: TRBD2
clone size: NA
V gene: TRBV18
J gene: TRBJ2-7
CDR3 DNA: TGTGCCAGCTCACAGAGCGGGAGGGCCCACTACGAGCAGTACTTC
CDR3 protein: CASSQSGRAHYEQYF

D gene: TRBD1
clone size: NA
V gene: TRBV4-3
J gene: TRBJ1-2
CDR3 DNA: TGCGCCAGCAGCCAAGAAGGCAGGGACAGGGATGGCTACACCTTC
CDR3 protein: CASSQEGRDRDGYTF

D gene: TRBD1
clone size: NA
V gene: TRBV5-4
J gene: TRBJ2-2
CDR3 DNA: TGTGCCAGCAGAATAGACAGGGTTGCCGGGGAGCTGTTTTTT
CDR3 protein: CASRIDRVAGELFF

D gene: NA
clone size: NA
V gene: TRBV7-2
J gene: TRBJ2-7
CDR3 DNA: TGTGCCAGCAGCTTAGACAGGGTTTTCTACGAGCAGTACTTC
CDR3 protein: CASSLDRVFYEQYF

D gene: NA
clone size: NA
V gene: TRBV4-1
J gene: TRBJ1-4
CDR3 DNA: TGCGCCAGCAGCCGGGGCCTCACTGAAAAACTGTTTTTT
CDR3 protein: CASSRGLTEKLFF

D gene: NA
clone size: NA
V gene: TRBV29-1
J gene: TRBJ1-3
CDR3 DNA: TGCAGCGCCTCAGGGACTGGAAACACCATATATTTT
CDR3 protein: CSASGTGNTIYF

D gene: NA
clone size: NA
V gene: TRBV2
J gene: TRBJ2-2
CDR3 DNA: TGTGCCAGCAATTTCGTAAACACCGGGGAGCTGTTTTTT
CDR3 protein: CASNFVNTGELFF

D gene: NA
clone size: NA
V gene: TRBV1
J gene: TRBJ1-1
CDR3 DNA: TGCACCAGCAGCCCTAGAGTAGCTTTCTTT
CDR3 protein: CTSSPRVAFF

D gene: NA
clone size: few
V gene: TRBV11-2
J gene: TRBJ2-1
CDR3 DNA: TGTGCCAGCAGCACACAGGGCTACAATGAGCAGTTCTTC
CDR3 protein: CASSTQGYNEQFF

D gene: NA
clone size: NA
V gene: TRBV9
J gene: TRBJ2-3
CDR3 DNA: TGTGCCAGCAGCGTAGCCGGGAGTGAGGATTGGGGGACGCAGTATTTT
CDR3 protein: CASSVAGSEDWGTQYF

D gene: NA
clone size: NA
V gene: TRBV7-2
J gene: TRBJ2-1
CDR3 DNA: TGTGCCAGCAGCTTAGGGGGAGGGACAGGAATCTACAATGAGCAGTTCTTC
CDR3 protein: CASSLGGGTGIYNEQFF

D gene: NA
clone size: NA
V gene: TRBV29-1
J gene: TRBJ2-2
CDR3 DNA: TGCAGCGTTGGAGGCAGGGGCGGGAGTATTACCGGGGAGCTGTTTTTT
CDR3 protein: CSVGGRGGSITGELFF

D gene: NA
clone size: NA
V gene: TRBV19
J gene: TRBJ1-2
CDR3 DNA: TGTGCCACCCGGGACACCGCTAACTATGGCTACACCTTC
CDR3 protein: CATRDTANYGYTF

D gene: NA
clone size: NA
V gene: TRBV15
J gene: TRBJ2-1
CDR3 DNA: TGTGCCACCAGCAGAGATAGGACTTCCTTTGTTGAGCAGTTCTTC
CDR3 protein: CATSRDRTSFVEQFF

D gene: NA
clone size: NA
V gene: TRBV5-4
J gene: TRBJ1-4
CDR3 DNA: TGTGCCAGCAGCCCAAGGCCCTCGGAGGAAAAACTGTTTTTT
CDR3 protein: CASSPRPSEEKLFF

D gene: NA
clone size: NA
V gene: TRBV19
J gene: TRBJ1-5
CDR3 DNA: TGTGCCAGTAGCGGACAGTATAATCAGCCCCAGCATTTT
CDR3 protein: CASSGQYNQPQHF

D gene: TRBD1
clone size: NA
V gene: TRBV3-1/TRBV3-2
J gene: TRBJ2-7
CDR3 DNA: TGTGCCAGCAGCCGGGGACAGGGGGCTAACGAGCAGTACTTC
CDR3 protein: CASSRGQGANEQYF

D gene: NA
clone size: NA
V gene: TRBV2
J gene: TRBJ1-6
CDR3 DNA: TGTGCCAGCAGTCTCGAAGGTGCAGGCACTAATTCACCCCTCCACTTT
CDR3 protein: CASSLEGAGTNSPLHF

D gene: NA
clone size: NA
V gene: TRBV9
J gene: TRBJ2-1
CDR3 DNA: TGTGCCAGCACCAGCACTGTCCTAGCAGACAATGAGCAGTTCTTC
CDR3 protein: CASTSTVLADNEQFF

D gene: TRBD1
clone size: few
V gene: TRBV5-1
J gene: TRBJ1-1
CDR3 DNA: TGCGCCAGCAGCTTGGGAACAGGGGGCTACACTGAAGCTTTCTTT
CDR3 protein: CASSLGTGGYTEAFF

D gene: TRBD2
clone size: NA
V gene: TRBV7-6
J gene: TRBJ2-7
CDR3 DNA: TGTGCCAGCAGCTCCGGACTAGCGGGGGAAGGCGAGCAGTACTTC
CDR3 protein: CASSSGLAGEGEQYF

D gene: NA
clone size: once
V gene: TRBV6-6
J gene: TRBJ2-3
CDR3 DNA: TGTGCCAGCAGTTACTTCGGGAGAGATACGCAGTATTTT
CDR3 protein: CASSYFGRDTQYF

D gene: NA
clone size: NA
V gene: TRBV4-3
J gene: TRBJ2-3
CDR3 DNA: TGCGCCAGCAGCCCCGCCCTGCGGGCAGATACGCAGTATTTT
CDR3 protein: CASSPALRADTQYF

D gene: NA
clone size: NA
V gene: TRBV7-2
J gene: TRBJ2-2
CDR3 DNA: TGTGCCAGCAGCTCACCGGACACCGGGGAGCTGTTTTTT
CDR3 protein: CASSSPDTGELFF

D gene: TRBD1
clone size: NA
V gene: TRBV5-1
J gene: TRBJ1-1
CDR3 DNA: TGCGCCAGCAGCTTGAGGGGGCAGGGGTATGCGGGCGCTGAAGCTTTCTTT
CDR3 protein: CASSLRGQGYAGAEAFF